This paragraph reports one T cell receptor (beta chain). No antigen is known for it. The sample comes from a study of shared clonotypes between healthy human individuals. Whole-study results and caveats: The diversity represented, both genetic and in exposure history, was limited by few donors.

The naive CD8 population came from CD45RO-negative cells selected for CCR7, without terminally differentiated effector memory CD45RA+ cells. The DNA input per sorted-subset replicate PCR was 150 to 200 ng, corresponding to around 28,000 T cell genomes. This table comes from immunoSEQ multiplex PCR, and its TCRdb copy is limited to in-frame clones, with some not included. The table includes more than 550,000 clones, around 92% detected once. Germline V lookup: CDR1 SGHVS, CDR2 FNYEAQ. There are 14 residues in the CDR3. Trimming removed 2 bases at V and 2 bases at J, with 8 bases between. The chain uses TRBV7-6 and TRBJ2-3; D unclear. The TCR comes from a man aged 25-45 years in good health. Sequences were obtained from naive CD8+ T cells sorted from blood. CDR3 in amino acids: CASSLLGDTDTQYF. CDR3 DNA: TGTGCCAGCAGCTTATTAGGTGACACAGATACGCAGTATTTT.